This T cell receptor beta chain originates from a study of siplizumab effects on memory and regulatory T cells. For every sample, approximately 9 x 10^4 TCR templates were assayed. The method was immunoSEQ multiplex PCR; TCRdb's version includes in-frame clones alone and lacks a portion of them. Among over 70,000 clones listed, roughly 94% were seen once. Points on this clone: No antigen is known for it.

Broader study findings: Proliferating Tregs' suppressive function in siplizumab cultures went unconfirmed.

The sample consisted of CD8+ T cells sorted from blood. The TCR was taken from a human donor in good health.

CDR3 loop: CASSETGANVLTF. In DNA form, the CDR3 reads TGCGCCAGCAGTGAAACCGGGGCCAACGTCCTGACTTTC. The chain links TRBV10-2 to TRBJ2-6; D call uncertain. CDR3 length: 13 amino acids. Germline V gene lookup returns CDR1 WSHSY and CDR2 SAAADI. The germline V and J ends were trimmed by 3 bases and 4 bases, with 4 bases remaining between them.